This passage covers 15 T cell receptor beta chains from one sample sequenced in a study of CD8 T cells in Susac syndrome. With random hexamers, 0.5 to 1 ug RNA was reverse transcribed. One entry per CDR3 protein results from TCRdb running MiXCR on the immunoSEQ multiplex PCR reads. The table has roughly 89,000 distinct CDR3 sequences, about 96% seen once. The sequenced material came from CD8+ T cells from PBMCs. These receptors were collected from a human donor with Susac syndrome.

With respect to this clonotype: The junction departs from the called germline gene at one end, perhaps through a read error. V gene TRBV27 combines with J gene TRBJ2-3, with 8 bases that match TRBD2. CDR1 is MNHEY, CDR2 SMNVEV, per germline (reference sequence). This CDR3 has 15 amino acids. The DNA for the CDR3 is TGTGCCAGCAGTTTTCAGCCGGGGGGGCCAGACACGCAGTATTTT. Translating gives CASSFQPGGPDTQYF.

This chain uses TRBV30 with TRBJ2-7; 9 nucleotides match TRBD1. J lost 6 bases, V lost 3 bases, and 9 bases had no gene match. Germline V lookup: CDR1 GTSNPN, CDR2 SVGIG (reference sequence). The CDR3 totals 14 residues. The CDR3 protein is CAWRATGTGSEQYF. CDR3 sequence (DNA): TGTGCCTGGAGGGCGACCGGGACAGGGAGCGAGCAGTACTTC. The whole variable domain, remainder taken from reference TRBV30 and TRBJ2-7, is SQTIHQWPATLVQPVGSPLSLECTVEGTSNPNLYWYRQAAGRGLQLLFYSVGIGQISSEVPQNLSASRPQDRQFILSSKKLLLSDSGFYLCAWRATGTGSEQYFGPGTRLTVT.

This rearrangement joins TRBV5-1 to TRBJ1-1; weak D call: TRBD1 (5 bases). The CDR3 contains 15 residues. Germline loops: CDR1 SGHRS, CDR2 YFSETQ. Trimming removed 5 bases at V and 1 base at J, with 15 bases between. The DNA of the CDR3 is TGCGCCAGCAGTCTTGGGGCCCGGGCGAACACTGAAGCTTTCTTT. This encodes CASSLGARANTEAFF.

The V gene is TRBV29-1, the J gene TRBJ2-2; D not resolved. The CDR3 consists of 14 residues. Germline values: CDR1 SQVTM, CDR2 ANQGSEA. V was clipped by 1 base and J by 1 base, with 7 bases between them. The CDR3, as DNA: TGCAGCGTTGAAGCCCCGGAGAACACCGGGGAGCTGTTTTTT. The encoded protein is CSVEAPENTGELFF.

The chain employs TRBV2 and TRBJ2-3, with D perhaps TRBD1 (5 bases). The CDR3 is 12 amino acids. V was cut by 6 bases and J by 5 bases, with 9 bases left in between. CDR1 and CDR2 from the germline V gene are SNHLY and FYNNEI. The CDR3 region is CASRTDRDTQYF. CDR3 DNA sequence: TGTGCCAGCAGGACCGACAGAGATACGCAGTATTTT.

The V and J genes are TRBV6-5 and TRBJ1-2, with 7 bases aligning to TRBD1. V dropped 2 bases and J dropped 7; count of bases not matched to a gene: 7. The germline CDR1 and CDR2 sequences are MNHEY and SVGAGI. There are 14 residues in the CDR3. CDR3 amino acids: CASSYGTGVFGYTF. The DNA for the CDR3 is TGTGCCAGCAGTTACGGTACAGGGGTGTTTGGCTACACCTTC.

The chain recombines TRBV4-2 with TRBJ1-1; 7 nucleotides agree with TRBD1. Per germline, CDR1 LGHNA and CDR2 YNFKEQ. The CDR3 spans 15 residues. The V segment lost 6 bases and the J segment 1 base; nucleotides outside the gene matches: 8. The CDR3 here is CASSPTGQSNTEAFF. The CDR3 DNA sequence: TGTGCCAGCAGTCCGACGGGACAGTCGAACACTGAAGCTTTCTTT.

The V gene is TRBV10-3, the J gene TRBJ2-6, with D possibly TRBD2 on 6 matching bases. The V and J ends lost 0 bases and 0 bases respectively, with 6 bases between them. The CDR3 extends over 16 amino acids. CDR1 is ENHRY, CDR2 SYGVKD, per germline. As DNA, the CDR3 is TGTGCCATCAGTGAGTCGGGGGGCTCTGGGGCCAACGTCCTGACTTTC. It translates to CAISESGGSGANVLTF.

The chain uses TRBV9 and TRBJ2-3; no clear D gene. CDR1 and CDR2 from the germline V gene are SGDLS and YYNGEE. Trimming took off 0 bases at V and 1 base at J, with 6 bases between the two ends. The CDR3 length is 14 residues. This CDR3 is CASSVGIGTDTQYF. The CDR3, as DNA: TGTGCCAGCAGCGTAGGGATCGGCACAGATACGCAGTATTTT.

The CDR3 DNA reads TGTGCCAGCAGCCCCTCGACAGGGGGCTATGGCTACACCTTC. It specifies CASSPSTGGYGYTF. The rearrangement links TRBV3-1 to TRBJ1-2; 9 bases line up with TRBD1. This CDR3 spans 14 amino acids. Looked up from germline, CDR1 is LGHDT and CDR2 is YNNKEL (reference sequence). The junction had 4 bases not matched to a gene; V was cut back by 4 bases and J by 4 bases.

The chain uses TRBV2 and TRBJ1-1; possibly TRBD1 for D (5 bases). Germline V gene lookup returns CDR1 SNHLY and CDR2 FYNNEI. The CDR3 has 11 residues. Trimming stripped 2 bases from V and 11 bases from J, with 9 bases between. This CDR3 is CASSETWDAFF. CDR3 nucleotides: TGTGCCAGCAGTGAAACGTGGGACGCTTTCTTT.

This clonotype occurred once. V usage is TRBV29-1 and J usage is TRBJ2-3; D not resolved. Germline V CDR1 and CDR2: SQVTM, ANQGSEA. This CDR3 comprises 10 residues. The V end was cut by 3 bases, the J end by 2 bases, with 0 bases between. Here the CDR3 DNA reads TGCAGCGTTGACACAGATACGCAGTATTTT. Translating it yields CSVDTDTQYF.

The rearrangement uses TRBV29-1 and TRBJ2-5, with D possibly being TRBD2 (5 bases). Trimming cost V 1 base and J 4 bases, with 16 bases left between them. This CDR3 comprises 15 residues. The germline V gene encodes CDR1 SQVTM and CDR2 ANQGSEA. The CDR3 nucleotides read TGCAGCGTTGAAGTTATTACGGTCGAGGGAGAGACCCAGTACTTC. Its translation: CSVEVITVEGETQYF.

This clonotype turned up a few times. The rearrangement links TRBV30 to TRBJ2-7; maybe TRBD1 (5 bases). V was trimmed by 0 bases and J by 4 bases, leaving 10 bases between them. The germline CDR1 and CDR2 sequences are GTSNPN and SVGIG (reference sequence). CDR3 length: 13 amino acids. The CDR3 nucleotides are TGTGCCTGGAGTGTTCAAGGGGTTTACGAGCAGTACTTC. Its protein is CAWSVQGVYEQYF.

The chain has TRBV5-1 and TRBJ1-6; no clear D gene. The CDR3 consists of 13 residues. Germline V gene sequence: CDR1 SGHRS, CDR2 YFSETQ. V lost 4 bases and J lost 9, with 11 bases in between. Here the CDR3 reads CASSEDPPSPLHF. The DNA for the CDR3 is TGCGCCAGCAGCGAGGATCCCCCTTCACCCCTCCACTTT.